A single sample gave rise to the 21 T cell receptor beta chains below, sequenced in a study of control samples from healthy donors and cancer patients. Only in-frame clones appear in the TCRdb table, and some are missing; sequencing was by immunoSEQ multiplex PCR. The sample contains about 410,000 clones, 80% to 95% of which appear only once. Sequenced sample: PBMCs. These receptors were collected from a man aged 40-49 years with head and neck cancer.

The rearrangement uses TRBV3-1 (or the pseudogene TRBV3-2) and TRBJ1-6; unclear D gene. Deletions cut 7 bases from V and 11 bases from J, with 12 bases between. CDR1 is LGHDT and CDR2 is YNNKEL in the germline V gene (reference sequence). The CDR3 contains 12 residues. CDR3 sequence reads: CASKGGAAPLHF. The CDR3 DNA follows: TGTGCCAGCAAGGGCGGAGCTGCACCCCTCCACTTT.

Turning to this clone: Compared with germline, one end of the junction differs, possibly owing to a read error. The chain links TRBV7-7 to TRBJ2-1; the match to TRBD2 covers 10 bases. The CDR3 contains 14 residues. Per the germline V gene, CDR1 is SSHAT and CDR2 is FNYEAQ (reference sequence). The CDR3 spells CASSSGTSANEQFF. CDR3 DNA sequence: TGTGCTAGCAGTTCCGGGACTAGCGCCAATGAGCAGTTCTTC.

V is TRBV5-4 and J is TRBJ1-5, with a tentative D call TRBD1 (5 bases). Trimming removed 4 bases from V and 2 bases from J, with 13 bases in between. The germline V gene has CDR1 SGHNT and CDR2 YYREEE (reference sequence). The CDR3 totals 15 residues. The CDR3 sequence is CASSVGTGRNQPQHF. As DNA, the CDR3 is TGTGCCAGCAGCGTTGGGACCGGGCGCAATCAGCCCCAGCATTTT.

This clone appeared a single time. In DNA form, the CDR3 reads TGTGCCAGCAGCTTAATGGAGGCGCGGAACTCCTACGAGCAGTACTTC. This encodes CASSLMEARNSYEQYF. The chain joins TRBV11-1 to TRBJ2-7, with D maybe TRBD2 (5 bases). Per germline, CDR1 SGHAT and CDR2 FQDESV (reference sequence). The V end was cut by 2 bases, the J end by 0 bases, with 14 bases between. This CDR3 has 16 amino acids. The full variable domain, in which reference TRBV11-1 and TRBJ2-7 provide the parts outside the CDR3, is EAEVAQSPRYKITEKSQAVAFWCDPISGHATLYWYRQILGQGPELLVQFQDESVVDDSQLPKDRFSAERLKGVDSTLKIQPAELGDSAMYLCASSLMEARNSYEQYFGPGTRLTVT.

This chain joins TRBV19 and TRBJ1-1; D is uncertain. The CDR3 has 13 residues. Germline CDR1 LNHDA, CDR2 SQIVND (reference sequence). The ends were cut back, 2 bases at V and 5 bases at J, with 9 bases in the middle. CDR3 protein: CASSIMARTEAFF. In DNA form, the CDR3 reads TGTGCCAGTAGTATAATGGCGAGGACTGAAGCTTTCTTT.

The rearrangement links TRBV25-1 to TRBJ1-2; no clear D gene. Germline values: CDR1 MGHDK, CDR2 SYGVNS. CDR3 size: 12 residues. V lost 4 bases to trimming and J lost 3 bases, with 6 bases between them. The CDR3 DNA follows: TGTGCCAGCAGTGGCGGGCACTATGGCTACACCTTC. It is translated as CASSGGHYGYTF.

The genes are TRBV28 and TRBJ1-2; D ambiguous. The CDR3 runs to 14 residues. CDR1 is MDHEN and CDR2 is SYDVKM in the germline V gene. V was trimmed by 2 bases and J by 6 bases, leaving 13 bases between them. The CDR3 DNA is TGTGCCAGCAGTTTAACGATTTGGAGGAATGGCTACACCTTC. Amino acids: CASSLTIWRNGYTF.

The chain uses TRBV10-3 and TRBJ2-1; no definite D call. In germline, CDR1 is ENHRY, CDR2 SYGVKD. The CDR3 contains 13 residues. Between the trimmed V and J ends, which lost 10 bases and 7 bases, there was a span of 17 bases. DNA for the CDR3: TGTGCCACCTACGCGCGGCGACGGAATGAGCAGTTCTTC. Its protein is CATYARRRNEQFF.

The J gene is TRBJ1-4, the V gene TRBV28, with D possibly matching TRBD1 (5 bases). Trimming cost V 2 bases and J 6 bases, with 10 bases left between them. The length of the CDR3 is 14 residues. Germline V gene data show CDR1 as MDHEN and CDR2 as SYDVKM. The DNA of the CDR3 is TGTGCCAGCAGTTTACAACAGGCGTATGAAAAACTGTTTTTT. Its translation: CASSLQQAYEKLFF.

The chain joins TRBV5-1 to TRBJ2-1, with 15 bases lining up with TRBD2. This CDR3 has 16 amino acids. Germline V CDR1 and CDR2: SGHRS, YFSETQ. Losses at the gene ends were 7 bases for V and 2 bases for J; bases not matched to a gene: 4. The CDR3, as DNA: TGCGCCAGCCTGGGACTAGCGGGAGGACCCTACAATGAGCAGTTCTTC. Translating it yields CASLGLAGGPYNEQFF.

V gene TRBV12-3 or TRBV12-4 combines with J gene TRBJ1-1, with D perhaps matching TRBD1 (6 bases). The CDR3 length is 11 residues. Trimming took off 5 bases at V and 8 bases at J, with 9 bases between the two ends. CDR3 residues: CASSPDREAFF. In DNA form, the CDR3 reads TGTGCCAGCAGTCCCGACAGGGAAGCTTTCTTT.

This clone occurred a few times. The chain joins TRBV24-1 to TRBJ2-2; D not resolved. The germline V gene has CDR1 KGHDR and CDR2 SFDVKD. This CDR3 has 12 residues. The V gene lost 6 bases and the J gene lost 6 bases, with 7 bases spanning the gap. CDR3 DNA: TGTGCCACCAGTTTCGGTCCCGGGGAGCTGTTTTTT. This sequence encodes CATSFGPGELFF.

The V call is TRBV7-9, the J call TRBJ2-7; no clear D. Germline CDR1 is SEHNR and CDR2 is FQNEAQ (reference sequence). The V and J ends lost 4 bases and 2 bases respectively, with 12 bases between them. CDR3 length: 14 amino acids. The CDR3 reads CASSSLRLAYEQYF. DNA for the CDR3: TGTGCCAGCAGCTCTCTACGGCTGGCCTACGAGCAGTACTTC.

The V and J genes are TRBV19 and TRBJ2-7; possible D gene TRBD2, 5 bases. Germline CDR1 is LNHDA and CDR2 is SQIVND (reference sequence). The CDR3 consists of 14 residues. V gave up 4 bases and J gave up 2 bases, with 12 bases separating them. The CDR3 nucleotides are TGTGCCAGTAGTACGACCCGGGATACCTACGAGCAGTACTTC. The encoded protein is CASSTTRDTYEQYF.

This clone was observed a single time. The chain uses TRBV9 and TRBJ2-4, with D perhaps matching TRBD1 or TRBD2 (5 bases each). Germline-derived CDR1 and CDR2 are SGDLS and YYNGEE. There are 13 residues in the CDR3. V lost 7 bases and J 6 bases, leaving 14 bases between the germline ends. The CDR3 nucleotides are TGTGCCAGCGCGTCCGGGACCCTAAACATTCAGTACTTC. It yields the protein CASASGTLNIQYF.

CDR3 sequence (DNA): TGCGCCAGCAGTGACCCAGGAGGCACTCCTAGCACAGATACGCAGTATTTT. It codes for CASSDPGGTPSTDTQYF. This chain links TRBV10-1 with TRBJ2-3; tentatively, D is TRBD2 (5 bases). V was shortened by 3 bases and J by 0 bases, with 16 bases between the two germline ends. This CDR3 spans 17 amino acids. Germline V CDR1 and CDR2: WNHNN, SYGVQD (reference sequence).

The V and J genes are TRBV28 and TRBJ1-5; D is ambiguous. This CDR3 has 17 residues. Germline lookup yields CDR1 MDHEN and CDR2 SYDVKM. V lost 5 bases and J 6 bases, leaving 23 bases between the germline ends. CDR3 sequence: CASSPDVLGDRIQPQHF. The CDR3 coding sequence is TGTGCCAGCAGTCCCGACGTGCTAGGAGATCGTATTCAGCCCCAGCATTTT.

The rearrangement joins TRBV28 to TRBJ1-1; no clear D gene. The V and J ends lost 5 bases and 10 bases respectively, with 14 bases between them. Per the germline V gene, CDR1 is MDHEN and CDR2 is SYDVKM. This CDR3 has 12 residues. For the CDR3, the DNA is TGTGCCAGCAGTCTACTTGAAGGCAGAGCTTTCTTT. Translating gives CASSLLEGRAFF.

The chain couples TRBV5-4 to TRBJ2-2; 9 bases map to TRBD1. Trimming removed 3 bases from V and 1 base from J; junction bases left unmatched: 4. The CDR3 consists of 16 residues. Germline V CDR1 and CDR2: SGHNT, YYREEE (reference sequence). In nucleotides, the CDR3 is TGTGCCAGCAGCTCCGGGACAGGGTGGAACACCGGGGAGCTGTTTTTT. This gives the protein CASSSGTGWNTGELFF.

This chain links TRBV6-6 with TRBJ1-5; D remains unclear. Germline V lookup: CDR1 MNHNY, CDR2 SVGAGI (reference sequence). CDR3 length: 17 residues. V shed 6 bases and J shed 3 bases, with 21 bases lying between them. In DNA form, the CDR3 reads TGTGCCAGCAGCCGAAGCACCGGGAGAAACCCCAATCAGCCCCAGCATTTT. The encoded protein is CASSRSTGRNPNQPQHF.

The chain joins TRBV12-3 or TRBV12-4 to TRBJ1-5; D call uncertain. The CDR3 sequence is 12 residues long. The germline V and J ends were trimmed by 3 bases and 2 bases, with 2 bases remaining between them. The CDR3 region has the DNA TGTGCCAGCAGTTTTGGCAATCAGCCCCAGCATTTT. Amino acid sequence: CASSFGNQPQHF.